The 30 T cell receptor beta chains reported below all come from one sample, sequenced in a study of identical twins (dated by TCRdb to about 2016). To prepare the library, 5' RACE was applied. The sequencing machine was an Illumina HiSeq 2000. The public reads were quality trimmed at Q25 with fastp and then assembled into clones with MiXCR by TCRdb, keeping productive beta chains. Each CDR3 protein gets just one entry, which takes the most common genes and DNA from the rows behind it. The sample table holds about 890,000 distinct CDR3 sequences, of which about 12% were seen once. The leading ten clones occupy 1.5% to 2% of the sample. In addition, the sample was reused for a study of yellow fever vaccine responses in identical twins.

The specimen was PBMCs. The source of these receptors is a woman between 18 and 29 years old in good health.

V usage is TRBV29-1 and J usage is TRBJ1-2; TRBD1 might be the D (6 bases). There are 12 residues in the CDR3. The V gene lost 2 bases and the J gene lost 7 bases, with 11 bases spanning the gap. The germline V gene has CDR1 SQVTM and CDR2 ANQGSEA. The CDR3 region is CSVEPNRVGYTF. The CDR3 DNA is TGCAGCGTTGAACCAAACAGGGTTGGCTACACCTTC.

The table lists this clonotype with a few counts. The rearrangement links TRBV29-1 to TRBJ2-1, with no clear D. The CDR3 runs 12 residues. The germline CDR1 and CDR2 sequences are SQVTM and ANQGSEA. V dropped 4 bases and J dropped 6 bases, with 10 bases sitting between them. Here the CDR3 reads CSVVGRPNEQFF. CDR3 DNA sequence: TGCAGCGTTGTAGGCAGGCCCAATGAGCAGTTCTTC.

The chain recombines TRBV15 with TRBJ2-2; 7 nucleotides align to TRBD2. V was clipped by 4 bases and J by 1 base; unmatched bases: 6. Germline CDR1 reads LNHNV; CDR2 reads YYDKDF (reference sequence). CDR3 length equals 16 residues. CDR3 region: CATSTRSGWNTGELFF. CDR3 bases: TGTGCCACCAGCACCCGTAGCGGGTGGAACACCGGGGAGCTGTTTTTT.

The chain combines TRBV4-1 with TRBJ2-1; the D is unclear. From germline, CDR1 is MGHRA and CDR2 YSYEKL. This CDR3 is 15 amino acids long. Trimming stripped 0 bases from V and 8 bases from J, with 14 bases between. CDR3 protein: CASSQDKGTNDEQFF. The CDR3 DNA sequence: TGCGCCAGCAGCCAAGATAAGGGCACTAACGATGAGCAGTTCTTC.

This clonotype occurred a few times. This rearrangement joins TRBV20-1 to TRBJ1-5; the D gene is possibly TRBD1 (6 bases). CDR1 is DFQATT and CDR2 is SNEGSKA in the germline V gene (reference sequence). Trimming removed 3 bases at V and 6 bases at J, with 15 bases between. The CDR3 contains 14 residues. The CDR3 coding sequence is TGCAGTGCTAGTCAGGGACAATCGGCTCAGCCCCAGCATTTT. Encoded protein: CSASQGQSAQPQHF.

The genes are TRBV12-3 or TRBV12-4 and TRBJ2-5; D remains unclear. The CDR3 runs 13 residues. V shed 3 bases and J shed 5 bases, with 10 bases lying between them. For the CDR3, the DNA is TGTGCCAGCAGTTTGAACATGGGGGAGACCCAGTACTTC. This translates into CASSLNMGETQYF.

This clonotype has only a few counts. V is TRBV29-1 and J is TRBJ1-2; D not resolved. The CDR3 is made up of 12 amino acids. The V gene's germline CDR1 is SQVTM and CDR2 ANQGSEA. Trimming removed 4 bases from V and 4 bases from J, with 10 bases in between. CDR3 sequence (DNA): TGCAGCGTTGTCGGGCAGACCTATGGCTACACCTTC. This codes for CSVVGQTYGYTF.

The chain combines TRBV7-9 with TRBJ2-1, with D maybe TRBD2 (5 bases). Deletions cut 5 bases from V and 4 bases from J, with 9 bases between. The germline V gene encodes CDR1 SEHNR and CDR2 FQNEAQ (reference sequence). CDR3 size: 13 residues. CDR3 coding DNA: TGTGCCAGCAGCGAGGGCACTTACAATGAGCAGTTCTTC. It codes for CASSEGTYNEQFF.

This rearrangement joins TRBV6-2 or TRBV6-3 to TRBJ2-7, with D possibly TRBD1 on 5 matching bases. The CDR3 is 15 residues long. Germline V gene sequence: CDR1 MNHEY, CDR2 SVGEGT. V lost 4 bases, J lost 1 base, and 14 bases lay in between. CDR3 sequence: CASSSQLRTSYEQYV. Here the CDR3 DNA reads TGTGCCAGCAGTTCTCAGCTTAGGACATCCTACGAGCAGTACGTC.

V gene TRBV4-2 combines with J gene TRBJ1-1; the D gene is possibly TRBD1 (5 bases). Looked up from germline, CDR1 is LGHNA and CDR2 is YNFKEQ. This CDR3 is built from 16 residues. V lost 5 bases and J lost 0, with 16 bases in between. The CDR3 loop reads CASSDRRWGVNTEAFF. The CDR3 coding sequence is TGTGCCAGCAGCGACCGACGATGGGGGGTGAACACTGAAGCTTTCTTT.

The chain links TRBV7-2 to TRBJ1-5, with 8 positions matching TRBD1. V trimming: 4 bases; J trimming: 3 bases; junction bases outside the gene matches: 8. Germline CDR1 is SGHTA and CDR2 is FQGNSA. The CDR3 has 16 amino acids. The CDR3 loop is CASSSGTGRINQPQHF. The CDR3 nucleotides read TGTGCCAGCAGCTCAGGGACAGGAAGAATCAATCAGCCCCAGCATTTT.

The chain links TRBV4-1 to TRBJ2-2; unclear D gene. This CDR3 contains 15 residues. V lost 1 base and J 7 bases, leaving 13 bases between the germline ends. Germline V gene sequence: CDR1 MGHRA, CDR2 YSYEKL. The CDR3 spells CASSQGVLGNGELFF. The CDR3 coding sequence is TGCGCCAGCAGCCAAGGGGTTCTGGGGAACGGGGAGCTGTTTTTT.

The rearrangement links TRBV29-1 to TRBJ1-1; perhaps TRBD1 as D (6 bases). V gave up 6 bases and J gave up 6 bases, with 17 bases separating them. Germline CDR1 reads SQVTM; CDR2 reads ANQGSEA. CDR3 length: 13 amino acids. The CDR3 DNA reads TGCAGCGTAGACCTAACAGGGACTTCTGAAGCTTTCTTT. It specifies CSVDLTGTSEAFF.

This clonotype was observed a handful of times. For the CDR3, the DNA is TGTGCCACTAGGAAAGAGGGCCCCTATGGCTACACCTTC. This encodes CATRKEGPYGYTF. V is TRBV15 and J is TRBJ1-2; D gene unclear. The CDR3 spans 13 residues. Germline loops: CDR1 LNHNV, CDR2 YYDKDF (reference sequence). V gave up 9 bases and J gave up 4 bases, with 15 bases separating them.

V usage is TRBV5-1 and J usage is TRBJ2-2; D could derive from TRBD1 or TRBD2 (5 bases each). The V gene lost 4 bases and the J gene lost 7 bases, with 14 bases spanning the gap. This CDR3 is 14 amino acids long. The V gene's germline CDR1 is SGHRS and CDR2 YFSETQ. The CDR3 reads CASSPTAARGELFF. The CDR3, as DNA: TGCGCCAGCAGCCCGACAGCGGCGCGCGGGGAGCTGTTTTTT.

This clonotype showed up many times. The chain links TRBV6-2 or TRBV6-3 to TRBJ1-5; D remains unclear. The CDR3 runs 12 residues. CDR1 MNHEY and CDR2 SVGEGT come from the germline V gene. Trimming took off 6 bases at V and 8 bases at J, with 11 bases between the two ends. The CDR3 loop reads CASRPYGEPQHF. For the CDR3, the DNA is TGTGCCAGCAGGCCCTATGGGGAGCCCCAGCATTTT.

This clonotype was seen ten or more times. The V gene is TRBV5-1, the J gene TRBJ2-2; D unresolved. The CDR3 extends over 12 amino acids. In germline, CDR1 is SGHRS, CDR2 YFSETQ. V dropped 6 bases and J dropped 8 bases, with 11 bases sitting between them. This chain's CDR3 is CASTYESGELFF. CDR3 coding DNA: TGCGCCAGCACGTATGAATCGGGGGAGCTGTTTTTT.

This clonotype was observed a few times. The V gene is TRBV4-1, the J gene TRBJ1-1; no clear D. V was trimmed by 5 bases and J by 4 bases, leaving 11 bases between them. In germline, CDR1 is MGHRA, CDR2 YSYEKL. The length of the CDR3 is 13 residues. The CDR3 nucleotides read TGCGCCAGCAGCGCCTCACGGGGCACTGAAGCTTTCTTT. The encoded protein is CASSASRGTEAFF.

This clonotype was seen a few times. The chain carries TRBV4-1 and TRBJ2-3; possibly TRBD2 for D (6 bases). Germline CDR1 and CDR2: MGHRA and YSYEKL. The CDR3 contains 16 residues. Trimming removed 1 base at V and 7 bases at J, with 18 bases between. CDR3 in DNA: TGCGCCAGCAGCCAAGCTTGGGGACTTCCTGAGAATACGCAGTATTTT. Its translation: CASSQAWGLPENTQYF.

This clonotype is classed as medium-sized. The chain has TRBV15 and TRBJ2-7; no reliable D call. Between the trimmed V and J ends, which lost 0 bases and 0 bases, there was a span of 15 bases. This CDR3 has 17 amino acids. From germline, CDR1 is LNHNV and CDR2 YYDKDF (reference sequence). The DNA of the CDR3 is TGTGCCACCAGCAGAGACCCCTCTGCTTACGCCTCCTACGAGCAGTACTTC. This sequence encodes CATSRDPSAYASYEQYF.

This clonotype has only a few counts. V is TRBV2 and J is TRBJ2-3, with D possibly matching TRBD2 (5 bases). The CDR3 length is 13 residues. Germline V gene lookup returns CDR1 SNHLY and CDR2 FYNNEI. Trimming stripped 9 bases from V and 2 bases from J, with 12 bases between. CDR3 in DNA: TGTGCCAGAGGAAGCGGCAACACAGATACGCAGTATTTT. Its protein product is CARGSGNTDTQYF.

This clonotype was seen at least ten times. The CDR3 DNA follows: TGCAGCGCGGAGGGGACAATGCCGTTCTTC. Its protein is CSAEGTMPFF. The V and J genes are TRBV29-1 and TRBJ2-1; D possibly matches TRBD1 or TRBD2 (6 bases each). The CDR3 runs 10 residues. Germline V lookup: CDR1 SQVTM, CDR2 ANQGSEA. The V and J ends lost 7 bases and 15 bases respectively, with 16 bases between them.

The CDR3 region has the DNA TGCAGTGCTAGAGATGACCGACTAGCGAATGAGCAGTTCTTC. Protein: CSARDDRLANEQFF. The chain joins TRBV20-1 to TRBJ2-1, with 8 bases that match TRBD2. The CDR3 has 14 residues. Trimming at V came to 0 bases and at J to 7 bases, leaving 5 bases not matched to a gene. The V gene's germline CDR1 is DFQATT and CDR2 SNEGSKA (reference sequence).

This chain connects TRBV6-2 or TRBV6-3 to TRBJ2-5, with TRBD1 matching 9 bases. The CDR3 covers 15 residues. The germline V gene has CDR1 MNHEY and CDR2 SVGEGT. The V gene end was trimmed by 2 bases and the J gene end by 5 bases; junction bases not matched to a gene: 6. CDR3 loop: CASSYGTGRMETQYF. For the CDR3, the DNA is TGTGCCAGCAGTTACGGGACAGGGCGTATGGAGACCCAGTACTTC.

This sequence joins TRBV6-1 and TRBJ2-7, with D uncertain. The length of the CDR3 is 15 residues. Per germline, CDR1 MNHNS and CDR2 SASEGT. V lost 4 bases, J lost 1 base, and 14 bases lay in between. The CDR3, as DNA: TGTGCCAGCAGTGTATTCCCAACGTGGTCCTACGAGCAGTACGTC. This codes for CASSVFPTWSYEQYV.

The sample holds a few counts of this clonotype. The chain employs TRBV28 and TRBJ2-2, with D maybe TRBD2 (5 bases). The CDR3 length is 14 residues. CDR1 and CDR2 from the germline V gene are MDHEN and SYDVKM. V lost 2 bases and J lost 5, with 9 bases in between. The CDR3 nucleotides are TGTGCCAGCAGTTTACCTAGCCCGACCGGGGAGCTGTTTTTT. It is translated as CASSLPSPTGELFF.

The gene calls are TRBV7-6 and TRBJ2-7, with D possibly matching TRBD2 (5 bases). CDR3 length: 13 amino acids. The V gene's germline CDR1 is SGHVS and CDR2 FNYEAQ. The ends were cut back, 4 bases at V and 4 bases at J, with 11 bases in the middle. CDR3 coding DNA: TGTGCCAGCAGCTCGTCGGGGAAGTACGAGCAGTACTTC. Amino acid sequence: CASSSSGKYEQYF. The variable domain in full, with the rest retrieved from reference TRBV7-6 and TRBJ2-7, is GAGVSQSPRYKVTKRGQDVALRCDPISGHVSLYWYRQALGQGPEFLTYFNYEAQQDKSGLPNDRFSAERPEGSISTLTIQRTEQRDSAMYRCASSSSGKYEQYFGPGTRLTVT.

The chain couples TRBV7-8 to TRBJ1-1, with D unclear. V shed 3 bases and J shed 1 base, with 9 bases lying between them. CDR3 size: 14 residues. Looked up from germline, CDR1 is SGHVS and CDR2 is FQNEAQ. CDR3 sequence (DNA): TGTGCCAGCAGCTTGTGGGTTTCGAACACTGAAGCTTTCTTT. Its protein is CASSLWVSNTEAFF.

There are a few counts of this clonotype. The chain employs TRBV20-1 and TRBJ2-1; D is possibly TRBD1 (5 bases). V was trimmed by 6 bases and J by 5 bases, leaving 17 bases between them. CDR1 and CDR2 from the germline V gene are DFQATT and SNEGSKA (reference sequence). The CDR3 has 14 amino acids. In DNA, the CDR3 is TGCAGTGCCAGTGGCGAAGGGGTCCACAATGAGCAGTTCTTC. The encoded protein is CSASGEGVHNEQFF.

This clonotype was counted only a few times. The J gene is TRBJ2-5, the V gene TRBV2, with TRBD1 matching over 8 bases. J was trimmed by 4 bases and V by 3 bases; bases with no gene match: 7. The CDR3 has 15 residues. The germline V gene has CDR1 SNHLY and CDR2 FYNNEI. The CDR3 coding sequence is TGTGCCAGCAGTGACAGGACAGGGTTCGTAGAGACCCAGTACTTC. Amino acids: CASSDRTGFVETQYF.